The entry below gives a single TCR beta chain sequence along with its context. Its antigen is unknown. Trimming cost V 3 bases and J 8 bases, with 14 bases left between them. The germline gives CDR1 SGDLS, CDR2 YYNGEE. The CDR3 contains 14 residues. The sample is drawn from a study of a mutant IDH1 vaccine in newly diagnosed glioma. Study-wide context: Patients, over weeks 1, 3, 5, 7, 11, 15, 19 and 23, received a total of eight vaccinations. Vaccine dosing followed radiotherapy by 4-6 weeks, or accompanied temozolomide cycles. Before enrollment, the patients had been treated with radiotherapy alone, temozolomide alone, or both together. Most of them had received both. Findings of the study overall: The study observed vaccine-induced immune responses in approximately 93% of patients.

Time point specified: week 23, last vaccination. Topical imiquimod accompanied each vaccine dose, which consisted of 300 ug of mutant IDH1 20-mer peptide. The protocol was immunoSEQ multiplex PCR, while the TCRdb copy is restricted to in-frame clones and leaves out a portion. The profile shows 50,000 to 85,000 clones, about 87% of them singletons. Specimen: PBMCs, collected from a glioma patient whose treatment included an IDH1 peptide vaccine. The clonotype originates from a man in his late teens or twenties with glioma. This rearrangement joins TRBV9 to TRBJ1-4; possible D gene TRBD1, 5 bases. For the CDR3, the DNA is TGTGCCAGCAGCGGGGAGGGGAACAGAGAAAAACTGTTTTTT. This translates into CASSGEGNREKLFF.